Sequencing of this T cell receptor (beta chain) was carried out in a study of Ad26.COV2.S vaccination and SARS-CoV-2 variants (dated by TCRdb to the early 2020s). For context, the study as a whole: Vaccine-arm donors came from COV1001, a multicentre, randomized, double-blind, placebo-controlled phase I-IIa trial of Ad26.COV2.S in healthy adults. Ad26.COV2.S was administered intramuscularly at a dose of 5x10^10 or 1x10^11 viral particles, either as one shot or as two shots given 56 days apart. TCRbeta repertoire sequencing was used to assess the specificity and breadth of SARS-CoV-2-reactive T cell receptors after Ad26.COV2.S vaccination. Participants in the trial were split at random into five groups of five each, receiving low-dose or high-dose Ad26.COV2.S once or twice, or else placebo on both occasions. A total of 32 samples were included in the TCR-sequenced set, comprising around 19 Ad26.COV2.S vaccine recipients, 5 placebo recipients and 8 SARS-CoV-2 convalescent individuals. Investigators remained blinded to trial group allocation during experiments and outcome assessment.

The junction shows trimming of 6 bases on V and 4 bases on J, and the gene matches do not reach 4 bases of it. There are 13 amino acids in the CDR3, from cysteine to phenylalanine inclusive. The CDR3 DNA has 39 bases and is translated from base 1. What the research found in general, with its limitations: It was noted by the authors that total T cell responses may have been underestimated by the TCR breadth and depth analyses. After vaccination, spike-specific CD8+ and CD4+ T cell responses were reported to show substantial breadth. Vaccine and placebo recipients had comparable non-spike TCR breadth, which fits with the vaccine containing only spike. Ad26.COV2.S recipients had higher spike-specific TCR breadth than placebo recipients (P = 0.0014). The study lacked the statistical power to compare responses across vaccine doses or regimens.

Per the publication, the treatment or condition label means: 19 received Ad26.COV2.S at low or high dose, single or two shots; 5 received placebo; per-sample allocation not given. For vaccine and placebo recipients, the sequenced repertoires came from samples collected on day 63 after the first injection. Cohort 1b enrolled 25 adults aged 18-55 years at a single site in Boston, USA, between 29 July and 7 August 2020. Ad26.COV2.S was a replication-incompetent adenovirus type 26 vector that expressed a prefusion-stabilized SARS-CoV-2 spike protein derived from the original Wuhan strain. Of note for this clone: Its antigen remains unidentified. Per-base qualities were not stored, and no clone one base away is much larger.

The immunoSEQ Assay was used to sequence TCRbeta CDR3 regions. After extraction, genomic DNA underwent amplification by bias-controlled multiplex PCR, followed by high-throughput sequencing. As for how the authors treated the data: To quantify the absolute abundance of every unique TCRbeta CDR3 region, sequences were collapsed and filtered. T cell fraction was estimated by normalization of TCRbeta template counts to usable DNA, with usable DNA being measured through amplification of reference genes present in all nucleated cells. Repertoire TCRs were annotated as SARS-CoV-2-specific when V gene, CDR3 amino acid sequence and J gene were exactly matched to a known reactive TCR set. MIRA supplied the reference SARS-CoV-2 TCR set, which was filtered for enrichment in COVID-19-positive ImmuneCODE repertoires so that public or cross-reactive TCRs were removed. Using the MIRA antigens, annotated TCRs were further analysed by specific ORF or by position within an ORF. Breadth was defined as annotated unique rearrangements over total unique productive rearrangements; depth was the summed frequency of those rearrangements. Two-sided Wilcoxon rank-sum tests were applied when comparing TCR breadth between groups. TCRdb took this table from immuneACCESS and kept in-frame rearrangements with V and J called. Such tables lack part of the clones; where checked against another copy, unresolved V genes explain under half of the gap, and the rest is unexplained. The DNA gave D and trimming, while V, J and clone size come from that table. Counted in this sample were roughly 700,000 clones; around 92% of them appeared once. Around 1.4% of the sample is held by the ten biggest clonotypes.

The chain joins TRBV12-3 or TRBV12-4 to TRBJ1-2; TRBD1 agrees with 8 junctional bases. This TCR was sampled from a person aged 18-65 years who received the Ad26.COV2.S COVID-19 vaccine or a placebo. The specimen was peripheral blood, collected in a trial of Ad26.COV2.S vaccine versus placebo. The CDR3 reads CASREQGGYGYTF. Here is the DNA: TGTGCCAGCAGAGAACAGGGGGGCTATGGCTACACCTTC.